This TCR beta chain was sequenced for a study of blood T cell repertoires in COVID-19. Study overall: T cells, B-cell-depleted T cells, or PBMCs provided the cDNA or gDNA that served as material.

The J segment lost 7 bases and the V segment lost 4 bases, leaving 6 bases of the junction unmatched. The CDR3 runs to 15 residues. Germline CDR1 is MGHDK and CDR2 is SYGVNS. The method was immunoSEQ multiplex PCR; TCRdb's version includes in-frame clones alone and lacks a portion of them. The table lists some 80,000 clones, around four fifths of them singletons. Sequenced sample: peripheral blood. The rearrangement uses TRBV25-1 and TRBJ1-6, with 8 positions matching TRBD1. The origin of this receptor is a human donor in a cohort sampled during active COVID-19. This chain's CDR3 is CASSVTGDGNSPLHF. The CDR3 DNA follows: TGTGCCAGCAGTGTGACAGGGGACGGGAATTCACCCCTCCACTTT.